This is a list of T cell receptor beta chains from one sample in a study of T-cell reconstitution after alpha-beta-depleted transplantation in children. Using its own MiXCR run on the PCR reads, TCRdb lists one record per CDR3 protein. The data contain about a million distinct CDR3 sequences, roughly 29% of them singletons. The specimen comprised PBMCs, mostly from graft donor cells, sampled 360 days after TCRalphabeta/CD19-depleted stem cell transplant. These receptor sequences come from a boy in the first two years of life who had a stem cell transplant for SCID, so the T cells may come from the graft donor. Both conserved end residues are part of each CDR3. The D gene is left open where the match is weak. Size is stated for part of the rows, as once, few or many counts, or as a class when the clone is expanded.

CDR3 DNA: TGCAGTGCTAGAGATCCTCGGACAGGTAACACTGAAGCTTTCTTT
CDR3 protein: CSARDPRTGNTEAFF
D gene: TRBD1
J gene: TRBJ1-1
clone size: few
V gene: TRBV20-1

CDR3 DNA: TGTGCCATCAGTGACCCTCTAGGGACAGCCAACTACGAGCAGTACTTC
CDR3 protein: CAISDPLGTANYEQYF
D gene: TRBD1
J gene: TRBJ2-7
clone size: NA
V gene: TRBV10-3

CDR3 DNA: TGTGCCAGCAGACCTTCGACGGTGAACACTGAAGCTTTCTTT
CDR3 protein: CASRPSTVNTEAFF
D gene: NA
J gene: TRBJ1-1
clone size: NA
V gene: TRBV12-3/TRBV12-4

CDR3 DNA: TGTGCCAGCAGCCAAGATTGGGTTTCCGAGCAGTACTTC
CDR3 protein: CASSQDWVSEQYF
D gene: NA
J gene: TRBJ2-7
clone size: NA
V gene: TRBV3-1

CDR3 DNA: TGCGCCAGCAGCTTGGTCAGCGGGGGGGTGTATGGTGAGCAGTTCTTC
CDR3 protein: CASSLVSGGVYGEQFF
D gene: TRBD2
J gene: TRBJ2-1
clone size: NA
V gene: TRBV5-1

CDR3 DNA: TGTGCCAGCAGCCCCGGGACTATGCAAGAGACCCAGTACTTC
CDR3 protein: CASSPGTMQETQYF
D gene: TRBD2
J gene: TRBJ2-5
clone size: few
V gene: TRBV4-2

CDR3 DNA: TGCGCCAGCAGCTCGGACAGGGGGGGAACACCCCTCCACTTT
CDR3 protein: CASSSDRGGTPLHF
D gene: TRBD1
J gene: TRBJ1-6
clone size: few
V gene: TRBV5-1

CDR3 DNA: TGCGCCAGCAGCCAAGTAGGACAGTCCCACGAGCAGTACTTC
CDR3 protein: CASSQVGQSHEQYF
D gene: NA
J gene: TRBJ2-7
clone size: NA
V gene: TRBV4-1

CDR3 DNA: TGCGCCAGCAGCTCCACCGAGGGGTACTCCTACAATGAGCAGTTCTTC
CDR3 protein: CASSSTEGYSYNEQFF
D gene: NA
J gene: TRBJ2-1
clone size: few
V gene: TRBV5-1

CDR3 DNA: TGCAGTGCTAGGCCCTTCTACACCAATGAGCAGTTCTTC
CDR3 protein: CSARPFYTNEQFF
D gene: NA
J gene: TRBJ2-1
clone size: few
V gene: TRBV20-1

CDR3 DNA: TGTGCCAGCAGCTTGGTCCCGGAAGCGGGGGGCCATCCCCCCTACGAGCAGTACTTC
CDR3 protein: CASSLVPEAGGHPPYEQYF
D gene: TRBD2
J gene: TRBJ2-7
clone size: NA
V gene: TRBV5-4

CDR3 DNA: TGTGCCAGCAGTGAAGCGCTGCTAGCGGGGAACCGGGAGCTGTTTTTT
CDR3 protein: CASSEALLAGNRELFF
D gene: TRBD2
J gene: TRBJ2-2
clone size: few
V gene: TRBV2

CDR3 DNA: TGTGCCAGCTCGCACGGGACTAGCGGCCCAGATACGCAGTATTTT
CDR3 protein: CASSHGTSGPDTQYF
D gene: TRBD2
J gene: TRBJ2-3
clone size: NA
V gene: TRBV18

CDR3 DNA: TGCAGTTCAGGCGGGGGCCCAGAGACCCAGTACTTC
CDR3 protein: CSSGGGPETQYF
D gene: NA
J gene: TRBJ2-5
clone size: NA
V gene: TRBV20-1

CDR3 DNA: TGTGCCAGCAGCGCGGGCGGACAGGGGCGACTTGGGGATGAGCAGTTCTTC
CDR3 protein: CASSAGGQGRLGDEQFF
D gene: TRBD1
J gene: TRBJ2-1
clone size: NA
V gene: TRBV9

CDR3 DNA: TGCGCCGCAGGGGGACAGCCAACCTACGAGCAGTACTTC
CDR3 protein: CAAGGQPTYEQYF
D gene: TRBD1
J gene: TRBJ2-7
clone size: NA
V gene: TRBV10-2